This T cell receptor beta chain was recorded in a study of blood T cell repertoires in COVID-19. How the authors handled the data: Cell counts per sample came from amplifying reference gene primers. Clones were sequenced by immunoSEQ multiplex PCR, and TCRdb holds only the in-frame ones, with some missing. The V and J calls and clone size come from that table; D and trimming were worked out from the DNA. The sample records 200,000 or so clones, approximately 90% being singletons. Per germline, CDR1 ENHRY and CDR2 SYGVKD. V shed 6 bases and J shed 8 bases, with 14 bases lying between them. The CDR3 spans 14 residues.

The chain links TRBV10-3 to TRBJ1-6; TRBD1 might be the D (6 bases). This sequence originates from a man aged 45-65 years with COVID-19, enrolled during active disease. The specimen sequenced was peripheral blood. The CDR3 nucleotides are TGTGCCATCAGCCCCAAGGGGGGGGATTCACCCCTCCACTTT. Translation: CAISPKGGDSPLHF.